This TCR beta chain was captured in a study of cytomegalovirus exposure and HLA in healthy donors. Study-level results: The listing of roughly 160 TCR beta chains classed them as cytomegalovirus-associated. In vitro data verified a few CMV-associated chains as specific for CMV antigens.

Vbeta (60) and Jbeta (13) primers were used in the PCR. Per the authors' pipeline: Later, an analysis found around 77 million unique TCR beta chains, and 9.5 million to 12 million of these were shared. Assay: immunoSEQ multiplex PCR; the TCRdb copy retains only in-frame clones and omits some. Clone size and the V and J calls come from that table; the DNA yielded D and trimming. This sample has 150,000 to 200,000 clones, with approximately 80% found just once. The V gene lost 5 bases and the J gene lost 8 bases, with 13 bases spanning the gap. Germline CDR1 and CDR2: SGHRS and YFSETQ. The CDR3 has 12 amino acids. About this clone: Its antigen is not known.

The rearrangement joins TRBV5-1 to TRBJ2-5, with D possibly being TRBD1 (6 bases). Specimen: PBMCs. This sequence originates from a man aged 18 to 29 in good health and CMV-seronegative. This chain's CDR3 is CASRPDSQTQYF. DNA of the CDR3: TGCGCCAGCAGACCGGACAGCCAAACCCAGTACTTC.